Listed below are T cell receptor beta chains from one sample, sequenced in a study of low-dose radiotherapy and immunotherapy resistance in tumors. TCRdb redid the calling of the reads with MiXCR, one entry per CDR3 protein. The table has some 88,000 distinct CDR3 sequences, 9.4% seen once; the top ten hold around 0.93%. The sample was PBMCs, taken before treatment. These receptor sequences come from a male donor with prostate cancer. Each CDR3 is given with its conserved first and last residue. The D gene is left open where the match is weak. A row's size may be missing; if present it is once, few, many or a size class.

size: many
V: TRBV14
J: TRBJ2-2
D: TRBD2
CDR3: CASSDGGRLAGELFF
DNA: TGTGCCAGCAGTGATGGCGGGAGGCTCGCCGGGGAGCTGTTTTTT

size: many
V: TRBV29-1
J: TRBJ1-5
D: .
CDR3: CSVGTGNQPQHF
DNA: TGCAGCGTTGGGACGGGGAATCAGCCCCAGCATTTT

size: many
V: TRBV6-5
J: TRBJ2-5
D: .
CDR3: CASSYSPGQETQYF
DNA: TGTGCCAGCAGTTACAGTCCAGGCCAAGAGACCCAGTACTTC

size: few
V: TRBV28
J: TRBJ2-1
D: TRBD2
CDR3: CASGSSGSTAYNEQFF
DNA: TGTGCCAGCGGCTCTAGCGGGAGTACCGCCTACAATGAGCAGTTCTTC

size: many
V: TRBV15
J: TRBJ2-1
D: .
CDR3: CATSSKTRTHSGRGNEQFF
DNA: TGTGCCACCAGCAGCAAGACCAGAACTCACAGCGGGCGAGGCAATGAGCAGTTCTTC

size: many
V: TRBV12-5
J: TRBJ2-1
D: TRBD2
CDR3: CASGTGLAGDEQFF
DNA: TGTGCTAGTGGCACCGGACTAGCGGGAGATGAGCAGTTCTTC

size: many
V: TRBV29-1
J: TRBJ2-1
D: .
CDR3: CSGGGGRNSYNEQFF
DNA: TGCAGCGGTGGTGGGGGGCGGAACTCCTACAATGAGCAGTTCTTC

size: many
V: TRBV29-1
J: TRBJ1-4
D: TRBD1
CDR3: CSVGGQSRGGEKLFF
DNA: TGCAGCGTTGGGGGGCAAAGCAGGGGGGGCGAAAAACTGTTTTTT

size: .
V: TRBV12-3/TRBV12-4
J: TRBJ2-5
D: TRBD2
CDR3: CASRPTGTSGGTQYF
DNA: TGTGCCAGCAGGCCGACGGGGACTAGCGGAGGGACCCAGTACTTC

size: few
V: TRBV28
J: TRBJ2-2
D: .
CDR3: CASGLGPNTGELFF
DNA: TGTGCCAGCGGCCTAGGCCCAAACACCGGGGAGCTGTTTTTT

size: many
V: TRBV20-1
J: TRBJ2-7
D: TRBD2
CDR3: CSARGTSGRAIYEQYF
DNA: TGCAGTGCTAGAGGGACTAGCGGGAGGGCTATCTACGAGCAGTACTTC

size: many
V: TRBV18
J: TRBJ1-2
D: .
CDR3: CASSPFAANYGYTF
DNA: TGTGCCAGCTCACCGTTCGCCGCTAACTATGGCTACACCTTC

size: .
V: TRBV30
J: TRBJ2-2
D: TRBD2
CDR3: CALGRGSAGELFF
DNA: TGTGCACTCGGGCGGGGGAGCGCCGGGGAGCTGTTTTTT

size: many
V: TRBV15
J: TRBJ2-2
D: .
CDR3: CATSPSGGYTGELFF
DNA: TGTGCCACCAGTCCCTCCGGGGGATACACCGGGGAGCTGTTTTTT

size: many
V: TRBV3-1
J: TRBJ2-7
D: .
CDR3: CASSQVPRWEQYF
DNA: TGTGCCAGCAGCCAAGTACCCCGCTGGGAGCAGTACTTC

size: many
V: TRBV20-1
J: TRBJ2-5
D: .
CDR3: CSARDPGGRETQYF
DNA: TGCAGTGCTAGAGATCCCGGGGGCAGGGAGACCCAGTACTTC

size: .
V: TRBV20-1
J: TRBJ2-7
D: .
CDR3: CSARLSGYEQYF
DNA: TGCAGTGCTAGATTGTCGGGCTACGAGCAGTACTTC

size: many
V: TRBV5-1
J: TRBJ2-5
D: TRBD1
CDR3: CASNPGQGTTQYF
DNA: TGCGCCAGCAACCCGGGACAGGGGACAACCCAGTACTTC

size: many
V: TRBV4-1
J: TRBJ2-5
D: TRBD2
CDR3: CASSHGAGGSETQYF
DNA: TGCGCCAGCAGCCATGGGGCGGGAGGGAGTGAGACCCAGTACTTC

size: many
V: TRBV19
J: TRBJ1-1
D: TRBD1
CDR3: CASRTGTGAAEAFF
DNA: TGTGCCAGTAGAACCGGGACAGGGGCGGCTGAAGCTTTCTTT

size: many
V: TRBV29-1
J: TRBJ1-1
D: .
CDR3: CSAEGGNPEAFF
DNA: TGCAGCGCCGAAGGGGGGAACCCTGAAGCTTTCTTT

size: many
V: TRBV2
J: TRBJ2-4
D: .
CDR3: CASSQGELAKNIQYF
DNA: TGTGCCAGCAGTCAGGGAGAACTAGCCAAAAACATTCAGTACTTC

size: many
V: TRBV23-1
J: TRBJ1-5
D: TRBD1
CDR3: CASSHRTGSGQPQHF
DNA: TGCGCCAGCAGTCATCGGACAGGGTCAGGACAGCCCCAGCATTTT

size: many
V: TRBV15
J: TRBJ1-1
D: .
CDR3: CATSSGGLGTEAFF
DNA: TGTGCCACCAGCAGTGGGGGGCTGGGCACTGAAGCTTTCTTT

size: many
V: TRBV20-1
J: TRBJ2-3
D: TRBD1
CDR3: CSARAGGIVDTQYF
DNA: TGCAGTGCTAGGGCAGGGGGCATTGTTGATACGCAGTATTTT

size: many
V: TRBV24-1
J: TRBJ2-5
D: .
CDR3: CATSDSRLQETQYF
DNA: TGTGCCACCAGTGATTCCCGCCTCCAAGAGACCCAGTACTTC

size: many
V: TRBV3-1
J: TRBJ1-1
D: .
CDR3: CASSQDGMNTEAFF
DNA: TGTGCCAGCAGCCAAGATGGCATGAACACTGAAGCTTTCTTT

size: many
V: TRBV7-2
J: TRBJ2-7
D: .
CDR3: CASSLGGAGEQYF
DNA: TGTGCCAGCAGCTTAGGGGGGGCTGGCGAGCAGTACTTC

size: many
V: TRBV20-1
J: TRBJ2-7
D: TRBD2
CDR3: CSAKPGTSNSYEQYF
DNA: TGCAGTGCTAAACCCGGGACTAGCAACTCCTACGAGCAGTACTTC

size: many
V: TRBV28
J: TRBJ2-1
D: .
CDR3: CASSDEYNEQFF
DNA: TGTGCCAGCAGTGACGAGTACAATGAGCAGTTCTTC

size: many
V: TRBV6-6
J: TRBJ2-1
D: .
CDR3: CASSGVGWNEQFF
DNA: TGTGCCAGCAGCGGGGTGGGATGGAATGAGCAGTTCTTC

size: many
V: TRBV19
J: TRBJ1-2
D: TRBD1
CDR3: CASRGQAPDYGYTF
DNA: TGTGCCAGTAGAGGACAGGCCCCGGACTATGGCTACACCTTC

size: many
V: TRBV7-8
J: TRBJ2-7
D: .
CDR3: CASSLGTYYEQYF
DNA: TGTGCCAGCAGCTTAGGGACATACTACGAGCAGTACTTC

size: many
V: TRBV12-3/TRBV12-4
J: TRBJ2-7
D: .
CDR3: CASTGGDRVSEQYF
DNA: TGTGCCAGTACGGGGGGGGACAGGGTTTCCGAGCAGTACTTC

size: .
V: TRBV28
J: TRBJ1-5
D: .
CDR3: CASNGIRSNQPQHF
DNA: TGTGCCAGCAACGGGATTAGGAGCAATCAGCCCCAGCATTTT

size: many
V: TRBV20-1
J: TRBJ2-5
D: TRBD2
CDR3: CSAPPPGLAGGKRPSYF
DNA: TGCAGTGCCCCCCCCCCGGGACTAGCGGGGGGCAAGAGACCCAGTTACTTC

size: many
V: TRBV30
J: TRBJ2-5
D: TRBD2
CDR3: CAWSRGVGQETQYF
DNA: TGTGCCTGGAGTCGGGGGGTAGGACAAGAGACCCAGTACTTC

size: .
V: TRBV5-1
J: TRBJ2-1
D: .
CDR3: CASSRAGQNEQFF
DNA: TGCGCCAGCAGCCGAGCGGGACAAAATGAGCAGTTCTTC

size: .
V: TRBV20-1
J: TRBJ2-1
D: TRBD2
CDR3: CSARRHGLAGGNEQFF
DNA: TGCAGTGCTAGACGGCACGGACTAGCGGGAGGCAATGAGCAGTTCTTC

size: many
V: TRBV7-2
J: TRBJ2-1
D: TRBD2
CDR3: CASSLTREYYNEQFF
DNA: TGTGCCAGCAGCTTAACGCGGGAGTATTACAATGAGCAGTTCTTC

size: many
V: TRBV4-1
J: TRBJ2-7
D: TRBD2
CDR3: CASSQPSGRVSYEQYF
DNA: TGCGCCAGCAGCCAACCAAGCGGGAGGGTTAGCTACGAGCAGTACTTC

size: many
V: TRBV29-1
J: TRBJ2-7
D: TRBD1
CDR3: CSVVGQGVYEQYF
DNA: TGCAGCGTTGTGGGACAGGGGGTTTACGAGCAGTACTTC

size: many
V: TRBV3-1
J: TRBJ1-1
D: .
CDR3: CASSQGARGMNTEAFF
DNA: TGTGCCAGCAGCCAAGGAGCGCGAGGGATGAACACTGAAGCTTTCTTT